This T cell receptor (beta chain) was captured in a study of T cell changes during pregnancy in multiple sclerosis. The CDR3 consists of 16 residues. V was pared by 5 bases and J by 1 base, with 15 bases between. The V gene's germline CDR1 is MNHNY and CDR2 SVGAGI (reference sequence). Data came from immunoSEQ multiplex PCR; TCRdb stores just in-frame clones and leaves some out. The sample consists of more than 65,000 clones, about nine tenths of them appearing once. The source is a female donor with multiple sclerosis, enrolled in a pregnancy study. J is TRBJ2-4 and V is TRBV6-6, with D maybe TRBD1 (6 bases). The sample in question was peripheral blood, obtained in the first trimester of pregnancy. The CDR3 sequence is CASSPRGLSAKNIQYF. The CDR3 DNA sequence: TGTGCCAGCAGTCCCAGGGGTCTGTCGGCCAAAAACATTCAGTACTTC.